This T cell receptor beta chain stems from a study of shared T cell receptors in the human thymus. Germline trimming cut 5 bases from V and 3 bases from J; bases unmatched to any gene: 17. The CDR3 loop spans 19 amino acids. Germline V gene lookup returns CDR1 MNHEY and CDR2 SMNVEV (reference sequence). Here immunoSEQ multiplex PCR was the method, and the copy in TCRdb shows in-frame clones only, minus some. The sample lists 720,000 or so clones; over 75% were seen once. The same specimen was also included in a second study, on human thymus T cells. Per that study: Donors consisted of healthy Finnish infants (having corrective surgery for congenital heart defects). The source of the thymus tissue was resections taken during corrective heart surgery. Within thymic and blood repertoires, V and J gene usage appeared to be biased. Related reports documented highly overlapping thymic repertoires among unrelated individuals.

Sequencing was performed on thymocytes. The origin of this receptor is a girl under two years old with a congenital heart defect. The chain uses TRBV27 and TRBJ1-3, with 9 bases that match TRBD1. The chain's CDR3 is CASSPHRDRVLRGGNTIYF. In nucleotides, the CDR3 is TGTGCCAGCAGTCCACACCGGGACAGGGTCTTGAGGGGTGGAAACACCATATATTTT.